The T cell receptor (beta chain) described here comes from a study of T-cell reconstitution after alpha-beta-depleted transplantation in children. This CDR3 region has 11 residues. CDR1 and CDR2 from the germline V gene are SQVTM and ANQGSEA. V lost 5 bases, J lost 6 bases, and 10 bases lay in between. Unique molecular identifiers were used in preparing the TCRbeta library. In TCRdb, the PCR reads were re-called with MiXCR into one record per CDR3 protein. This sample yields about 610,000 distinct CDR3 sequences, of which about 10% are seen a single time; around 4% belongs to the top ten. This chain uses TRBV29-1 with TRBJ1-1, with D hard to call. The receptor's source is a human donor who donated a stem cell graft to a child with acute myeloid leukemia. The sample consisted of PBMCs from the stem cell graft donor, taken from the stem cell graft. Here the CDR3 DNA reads TGCAGCGTTCTCGGACCGTCTGAAGCTTTCTTT. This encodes CSVLGPSEAFF.